This T cell receptor (beta chain) was observed in a study of control samples from healthy donors and cancer patients. This CDR3 comprises 14 residues. J gave up 8 bases and V 0 bases, and 1 base lay outside the gene matches. CDR1 and CDR2 from the germline V gene are KGHSH and LQKENI. Libraries were prepared by immunoSEQ multiplex PCR; TCRdb keeps only in-frame clonotypes and omits some of them. This table has 35,000 to 45,000 clones, around 78% appearing once. Sequencing was done on a sample of blood. The TCR was taken from a man in his sixties in good health. This sequence joins TRBV18 and TRBJ1-3; 10 positions agree with TRBD1. The CDR3 here is CASSPPTGGDTIYF. CDR3 nucleotide sequence: TGTGCCAGCTCACCACCGACAGGGGGCGACACCATATATTTT.